This TCR beta chain was documented in a study of blood T cell repertoires in COVID-19. Germline V gene lookup returns CDR1 SGHTA and CDR2 FQGTGA. CDR3 length equals 15 residues. Deletions cut 5 bases from V and 2 bases from J, with 13 bases between. The cohort comprised adults aged about 18 to 100 years residing in approximately 25 US areas. Cohort placement rested on clinical history that participants reported themselves. Each recovered donor of Cohort 3 presented with two negative PCRs, clearance, or symptom resolution. In the source study's methods: For nucleated cells, counts were estimated from reference gene primer amplification. This table comes from immunoSEQ multiplex PCR, and its TCRdb copy is limited to in-frame clones, with some not included. The V and J calls and clone size were taken over from that table, and D and trimming were inferred from the DNA. The sample holds just over 300,000 clones; roughly 88% are singletons and the top ten take roughly 2.2%.

This clonotype was obtained from a man younger than 40 who had recovered from COVID-19. The sequenced sample consisted of PBMCs or T cells enriched from blood (not recorded which). The V gene is TRBV7-3, the J gene TRBJ2-1; no reliable D call. CDR3 bases: TGTGCCAGCAGCCCCTACCCCGGTGCCTACAATGAGCAGTTCTTC. It specifies CASSPYPGAYNEQFF.